The rows below give T cell receptor beta chains drawn from one sample of a study of blood T cell repertoires in COVID-19. Measured with immunoSEQ multiplex PCR; TCRdb has only the in-frame clones, and not every one. The sample includes 250,000 to 350,000 clones, around 91% seen only once; the top ten take approximately 4.3%. Sequencing was performed on PBMCs or T cells enriched from blood (not recorded which). These receptors were taken from a woman aged 18-35 years with acute COVID-19. Both conserved end residues are trimmed from each CDR3.

j_call v_call cdr3_aa
TRBJ1-3 TRBV19 ASNPGQTGNTIY
TRBJ2-2 TRBV18 ASSRSVPATNTGELF
TRBJ1-6 TRBV12-5 ASGLPRDRGNSPLH
TRBJ2-1 TRBV3-1/TRBV3-2 ASSLNREAPQF
TRBJ1-2 TRBV11-3 ASSSWRGWGYT
TRBJ2-1 TRBV11-3 ASSPGTGNRNEQF
TRBJ2-5 TRBV28 ASSDQQGAWRETQY
TRBJ1-6 TRBV28 ASSLGGPLH
TRBJ2-1 TRBV19 ASSIDLPAGTNEQF
TRBJ2-5 TRBV19 ASKEGQGDETQY
TRBJ2-5 TRBV29-1 SVLQRKQETQY
TRBJ2-5 TRBV27 ASSPPRQPPQETQY
TRBJ2-7 TRBV28 ALKTGSSEQY
TRBJ1-2 TRBV19 ASRTQGAPNYGYT
TRBJ1-1 TRBV28 ASSFSGTSDYTEAF
TRBJ1-2 TRBV27 ASSLSQTGVSYGYT
TRBJ1-2 TRBV7-2 ASSPDGLNYGYT
TRBJ2-7 TRBV5-1 ASSLGTGNYEQY
TRBJ1-2 TRBV4-2 ASSPSQSGGRDYGYT
TRBJ2-7 TRBV4-1 ASSQAVLTEKYYEQY
TRBJ1-2 TRBV5-1 ASSTTGGNGYT
TRBJ2-7 TRBV5-1 ASSQNGIKYEQY
TRBJ1-6 TRBV29-1 STPPRVFLYNSPLH
TRBJ1-1 TRBV5-8 ASSLGDRDLVGEAF
TRBJ2-2 TRBV24-1 ATSDGRTSWGELF
TRBJ1-5 TRBV28 ASSFKTPRQNQPQH